Following are 26 T cell receptor beta chains from one sample sequenced in a study of vaccination effects on CD4 cells after COVID-19. TCRdb keeps only in-frame clones here, not all; method: immunoSEQ multiplex PCR. The sample holds 25,000 to 30,000 clones, roughly 80% seen once. Sequencing was preceded by expansion of antigen-specific CD4+ T cells with viral peptide pools in the ViraFEST assay. When around nine days of culture had elapsed, CD4+ T cells were isolated. Two-dose BNT162b2 or mRNA-1273 vaccination was given to participants. These receptors have no known antigen. The sample was CD4+ T cells from PBMCs cultured with SARS-CoV-2 spike peptides, taken after COVID-19 vaccination. These receptors all come from a human donor who received a COVID-19 vaccine. Some clones in this sample may be carry-over from other donors' samples.

The chain carries TRBV9 and TRBJ1-6; TRBD1 agrees at 7 bases. V trimming: 0 bases; J trimming: 13 bases; junction bases outside the gene matches: 10. The CDR3 is 15 residues long. Germline V gene sequence: CDR1 SGDLS, CDR2 YYNGEE. For the CDR3, the DNA is TGTGCCAGCAGCGTAGAAGGGCAGGGGGGTCTTCCCCTCCACTTT. It is translated as CASSVEGQGGLPLHF.

The rearrangement joins TRBV11-2 to TRBJ2-3, with 7 bases identical to TRBD2. Trimming took 5 bases from V and 5 from J; bases not matched to a gene: 13. The germline V gene has CDR1 SGHAT and CDR2 FQNNGV. The CDR3 runs to 16 residues. This chain's CDR3 is CASSAGGRGRLDTQYF. The CDR3 DNA reads as TGTGCCAGCAGCGCAGGAGGGCGGGGGAGGTTAGATACGCAGTATTTT.

The chain joins TRBV2 to TRBJ2-3, with D possibly TRBD2 on 5 matching bases. V lost 6 bases to trimming and J lost 1 base, with 11 bases between them. Germline CDR1 and CDR2: SNHLY and FYNNEI. The length of the CDR3 is 14 residues. The CDR3 nucleotides read TGTGCCAGCAGCATACTAGTGGGCACAGATACGCAGTATTTT. Translated: CASSILVGTDTQYF.

This clone was seen a handful of times. The V gene is TRBV19, the J gene TRBJ2-7, with D unresolved. Trimming left V 4 bases short and J 6 bases short, with 13 bases between. CDR1 and CDR2 from the germline V gene are LNHDA and SQIVND (reference sequence). The CDR3 consists of 13 residues. CDR3 sequence: CASSNPPYPEQYV. The CDR3 coding sequence is TGTGCCAGTAGTAATCCCCCCTACCCCGAGCAGTACGTC.

This rearrangement joins TRBV19 to TRBJ2-2; tentatively, D is TRBD2 (5 bases). The CDR3 totals 14 residues. Trimming took off 7 bases at V and 7 bases at J, with 16 bases between the two ends. Germline CDR1 LNHDA, CDR2 SQIVND (reference sequence). The CDR3 loop reads CASTIREWDGELFF. The CDR3, as DNA: TGTGCCAGTACAATAAGGGAGTGGGACGGGGAGCTGTTTTTT.

The gene calls are TRBV6-5 and TRBJ1-2, with D uncertain. This CDR3 has 13 amino acids. Trimming removed 7 bases from V and 6 bases from J, with 15 bases in between. Germline loops: CDR1 MNHEY, CDR2 SVGAGI. Written as DNA, the CDR3 is TGTGCCAGCACCGCCCTGGCGGTACATGGCTACACCTTC. As protein: CASTALAVHGYTF.

The V call is TRBV5-1, the J call TRBJ2-5; TRBD2 aligns across 13 bases. The germline gives CDR1 SGHRS, CDR2 YFSETQ. The CDR3 sequence is 13 residues long. With V trimmed by 8 bases and J by 4 bases, 2 bases remained unmatched. Written as DNA, the CDR3 is TGCGCCAGTGGGACTAGCGGGGTAGAGACCCAGTACTTC. Protein sequence: CASGTSGVETQYF.

The CDR3: CASSQASWGAREETQYF. The CDR3 nucleotides are TGTGCCAGCAGCCAAGCGTCCTGGGGGGCGCGGGAGGAGACCCAGTACTTC. V gene TRBV3-1 (or the pseudogene TRBV3-2) combines with J gene TRBJ2-5, with D possibly being TRBD2 (7 bases). Between the trimmed V and J ends, which lost 1 base and 5 bases, there was a span of 20 bases. Germline CDR1 LGHDT, CDR2 YNNKEL (reference sequence). CDR3 length: 17 residues.

This chain uses TRBV15 with TRBJ1-2; a possible D gene is TRBD1 (6 bases). Germline CDR1 LNHNV, CDR2 YYDKDF (reference sequence). Trimming cost V 5 bases and J 6 bases, with 16 bases left between them. CDR3 size: 14 residues. For the CDR3, the DNA is TGTGCCACCAGCGTCGGAGGACAGACTAATGGCTACACCTTC. Its translation is CATSVGGQTNGYTF.

The rearrangement uses TRBV18 and TRBJ2-3; D is unclear. V gave up 0 bases and J gave up 3 bases, with 4 bases separating them. The CDR3 runs to 13 residues. Germline values: CDR1 KGHSH, CDR2 LQKENI. In DNA, the CDR3 is TGTGCCAGCTCACCACCTGAGACAGATACGCAGTATTTT. Residues: CASSPPETDTQYF.

The rearrangement links TRBV28 to TRBJ2-1; 7 bases are shared with TRBD1. The ends lost 4 bases at V and 0 bases at J; junction bases unmatched: 6. CDR1 and CDR2 (germline): MDHEN, SYDVKM. The CDR3 is made up of 16 amino acids. As DNA, the CDR3 is TGTGCCAGCAGTTATTTACAGGGGCTCTCCTACAATGAGCAGTTCTTC. It encodes CASSYLQGLSYNEQFF. Combining the CDR3 with reference TRBV28 and TRBJ2-1 gives the whole variable domain DVKVTQSSRYLVKRTGEKVFLECVQDMDHENMFWYRQDPGLGLRLIYFSYDVKMKEKGDIPEGYSVSREKKERFSLILESASTNQTSMYLCASSYLQGLSYNEQFFGPGTRLTVL.

The chain uses TRBV24-1 and TRBJ2-3; D might be TRBD1 (5 bases). Per germline, CDR1 KGHDR and CDR2 SFDVKD. The CDR3 is made up of 16 amino acids. Deletions cut 4 bases from V and 2 bases from J, with 15 bases between. CDR3 residues: CATSELDRSSTDTQYF. The CDR3 nucleotides are TGTGCCACCAGTGAACTTGACAGATCCTCCACAGATACGCAGTATTTT.

The chain links TRBV11-2 to TRBJ2-4; D unclear. The CDR3 is 16 amino acids. From germline, CDR1 is SGHAT and CDR2 FQNNGV. V lost 5 bases, J lost 1 base, and 15 bases lay in between. CDR3 bases: TGTGCCAGCAGCACCCCGACTGGCGAGGCCAAAAACATTCAGTACTTC. Protein product: CASSTPTGEAKNIQYF.

The V and J genes are TRBV29-1 and TRBJ1-4; no clear D. CDR3 size: 13 residues. The V end was cut by 1 base, the J end by 7 bases, with 10 bases between. The germline gives CDR1 SQVTM, CDR2 ANQGSEA. The CDR3 region is CSVEARTGEKLFF. The CDR3 nucleotides are TGCAGCGTTGAAGCACGGACGGGTGAAAAACTGTTTTTT. The full variable domain, completed using reference TRBV29-1 and TRBJ1-4, is SAVISQKPSRDICQRGTSLTIQCQVDSQVTMMFWYRQQPGQSLTLIATANQGSEATYESGFVIDKFPISRPNLTFSTLTVSNMSPEDSSIYLCSVEARTGEKLFFGSGTQLSVL.

This chain links TRBV2 with TRBJ2-2; 11 positions match TRBD1. The junction had 10 bases not matched to a gene; V was cut back by 7 bases and J by 6 bases. From germline, CDR1 is SNHLY and CDR2 FYNNEI. The CDR3 has 16 residues. CDR3 region: CASTAFRDRGAGELFF. CDR3 DNA: TGTGCCAGCACCGCTTTCCGGGACAGGGGGGCCGGGGAGCTGTTTTTT.

The DNA for the CDR3 is TGTGCCAGCAGCCAAGGTGGCAGGGCCCCCTACGAGCAGTACGTC. It specifies CASSQGGRAPYEQYV. The V gene is TRBV14, the J gene TRBJ2-7; possible D gene TRBD1, 5 bases. The CDR3 spans 15 residues. Per the germline V gene, CDR1 is SGHDN and CDR2 is FVKESK. Trimming shortened V by 1 base and J by 2 bases, and 12 bases separated the two germline ends.

The V and J genes are TRBV18 and TRBJ2-7, with TRBD1 matching 9 bases. The ends lost 3 bases at V and 3 bases at J; junction bases unmatched: 6. The CDR3 is made up of 15 amino acids. Germline V CDR1 and CDR2: KGHSH, LQKENI. The CDR3 here is CASSPNTGGSYEQYV. The CDR3 bases are TGTGCCAGCTCACCTAATACAGGGGGCAGCTACGAGCAGTACGTC.

This clone has only a few counts. The genes are TRBV4-3 and TRBJ1-2, with D unclear. This CDR3 is 15 amino acids long. The V gene lost 0 bases and the J gene lost 4 bases, with 12 bases spanning the gap. Per germline, CDR1 LGHNA and CDR2 YSLEER. In DNA, the CDR3 is TGCGCCAGCAGCCAAGATAGGTCAGGAAGCTATGGCTACACCTTC. Amino acids: CASSQDRSGSYGYTF.

The chain uses TRBV14 and TRBJ2-2, with TRBD2 matching over 7 bases. The CDR3 contains 16 residues. CDR1 is SGHDN, CDR2 FVKESK, per germline. V was pared by 2 bases and J by 5 bases, with 8 bases of the junction left unmatched. CDR3 DNA sequence: TGTGCCAGCAGCCAATTCGGCCAGGGAGGGACCGGGGAGCTGTTTTTT. This codes for CASSQFGQGGTGELFF.

The rearrangement joins TRBV7-2 to TRBJ2-3; 10 nucleotides line up with TRBD2. Losses at the gene ends were 3 bases for V and 3 bases for J; bases not matched to a gene: 3. Germline CDR1 SGHTA, CDR2 FQGNSA. CDR3 length equals 15 residues. The CDR3 nucleotides are TGTGCCAGCAGCTTCAGCGGGGGGGCGACAGATACGCAGTATTTT. Protein: CASSFSGGATDTQYF.

The gene calls are TRBV7-2 and TRBJ2-7; tentative D call: TRBD2 (5 bases). The V and J ends lost 5 bases and 3 bases respectively, with 11 bases between them. This CDR3 is built from 13 residues. The V gene's germline CDR1 is SGHTA and CDR2 FQGNSA. CDR3 loop: CASSQPGIYEQYV. Written as DNA, the CDR3 is TGTGCCAGCAGCCAACCGGGAATCTACGAGCAGTACGTC.

The chain has TRBV5-5 and TRBJ2-3; D remains ambiguous. CDR3 size: 14 residues. V was shortened by 6 bases and J by 0 bases, with 11 bases between the two germline ends. Germline CDR1 is SGHKS and CDR2 is YYEKEE (reference sequence). CDR3 in amino acids: CASTQTTSTDTQYF. The CDR3 nucleotides read TGTGCCAGCACTCAGACCACCAGCACAGATACGCAGTATTTT.

The chain employs TRBV7-2 and TRBJ2-5; 8 nucleotides agree with TRBD1. The trim removed 5 bases at V and 0 bases at J, leaving 8 bases unmatched. Germline lookup yields CDR1 SGHTA and CDR2 FQGNSA. The CDR3 has 16 residues. The chain's CDR3 is CASSTDRGRYQETQYF. DNA of the CDR3: TGTGCCAGCAGCACCGACAGGGGCAGGTACCAAGAGACCCAGTACTTC.

The chain carries TRBV30 and TRBJ1-4; 10 bases fit TRBD1. Germline CDR1 reads GTSNPN; CDR2 reads SVGIG (reference sequence). Trimming cost V 5 bases and J 4 bases; bases outside gene matches: 4. This CDR3 contains 14 residues. The CDR3 reads CAWDRTGGNEKLFF. The CDR3 region has the DNA TGTGCCTGGGATCGGACAGGGGGTAATGAAAAACTGTTTTTT.

Only one count was recorded for this clone. The chain uses TRBV7-2 and TRBJ2-3, with a weak D call TRBD1 (6 bases). Germline CDR1 reads SGHTA; CDR2 reads FQGNSA. CDR3 length: 17 amino acids. Trimming cost V 2 bases and J 5 bases, with 20 bases left between them. CDR3 in amino acids: CASSLRAGQPRGDTQYF. In DNA form, the CDR3 reads TGTGCCAGCAGCTTAAGGGCCGGACAGCCCAGAGGAGATACGCAGTATTTT.

This clone was detected only a few times. This sequence joins TRBV6-6 and TRBJ2-2; D is perhaps TRBD1 or TRBD2 (5 bases each). V lost 5 bases and J lost 1, with 20 bases in between. Germline V gives CDR1 MNHNY, CDR2 SVGAGI (reference sequence). The CDR3 runs 18 residues. This CDR3 is CASSQTTVGRLNTGELFF. CDR3 sequence (DNA): TGTGCCAGCAGTCAGACTACCGTGGGACGGCTGAACACCGGGGAGCTGTTTTTT.